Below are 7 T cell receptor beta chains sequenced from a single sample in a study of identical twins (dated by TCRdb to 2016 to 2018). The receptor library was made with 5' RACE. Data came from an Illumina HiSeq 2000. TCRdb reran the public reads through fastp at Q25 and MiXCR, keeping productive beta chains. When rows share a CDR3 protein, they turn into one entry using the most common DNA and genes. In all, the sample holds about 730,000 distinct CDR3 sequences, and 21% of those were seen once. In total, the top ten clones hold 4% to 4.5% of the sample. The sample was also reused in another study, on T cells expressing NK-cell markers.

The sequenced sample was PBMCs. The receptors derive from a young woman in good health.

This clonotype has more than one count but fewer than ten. The CDR3 reads CSARKSVFGDQPQHF. In nucleotides, the CDR3 is TGCAGTGCTAGGAAATCGGTGTTTGGGGACCAGCCCCAGCATTTT. This chain links TRBV20-1 with TRBJ1-5, with a tentative D call TRBD1 (5 bases). The ends were cut back, 3 bases at V and 7 bases at J, with 19 bases in the middle. This CDR3 is built from 15 residues. Germline V CDR1 and CDR2: DFQATT, SNEGSKA (reference sequence).

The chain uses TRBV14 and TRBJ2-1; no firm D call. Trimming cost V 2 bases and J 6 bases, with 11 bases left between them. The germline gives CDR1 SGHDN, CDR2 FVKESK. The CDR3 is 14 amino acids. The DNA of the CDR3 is TGTGCCAGCAGCCAATTATTTCCTACCAATGAGCAGTTCTTC. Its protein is CASSQLFPTNEQFF.

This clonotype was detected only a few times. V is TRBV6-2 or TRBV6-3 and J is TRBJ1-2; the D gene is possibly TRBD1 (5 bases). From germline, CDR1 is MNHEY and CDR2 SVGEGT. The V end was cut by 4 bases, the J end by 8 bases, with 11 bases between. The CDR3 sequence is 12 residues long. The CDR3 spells CASSSGGIGYTF. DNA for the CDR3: TGTGCCAGCAGTTCGGGGGGGATCGGCTACACCTTC.

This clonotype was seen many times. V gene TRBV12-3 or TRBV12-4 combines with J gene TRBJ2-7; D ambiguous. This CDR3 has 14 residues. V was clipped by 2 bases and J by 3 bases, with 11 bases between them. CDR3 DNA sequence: TGTGCCAGCAGTTTAATTGACTCCTTCTACGAGCAGTACTTC. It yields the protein CASSLIDSFYEQYF.

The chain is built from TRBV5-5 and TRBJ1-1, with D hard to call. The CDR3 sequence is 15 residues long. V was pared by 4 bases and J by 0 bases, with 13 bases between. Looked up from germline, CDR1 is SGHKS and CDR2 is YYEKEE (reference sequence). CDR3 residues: CASSHSGGMNTEAFF. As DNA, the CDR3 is TGTGCCAGCAGCCACTCAGGAGGCATGAACACTGAAGCTTTCTTT.

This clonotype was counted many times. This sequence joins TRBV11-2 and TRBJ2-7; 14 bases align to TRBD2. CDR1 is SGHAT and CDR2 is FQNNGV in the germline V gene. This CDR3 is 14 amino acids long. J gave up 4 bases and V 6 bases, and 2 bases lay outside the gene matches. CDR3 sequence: CASRRLAGGYEQYF. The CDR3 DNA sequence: TGTGCCAGCAGACGACTAGCGGGAGGGTACGAGCAGTACTTC.

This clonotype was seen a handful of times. The CDR3 sequence: CAARRQGGRDTQYF. CDR3 DNA sequence: TGTGCCGCGAGACGACAGGGGGGACGCGATACGCAGTATTTT. The chain has TRBV10-3 and TRBJ2-3; TRBD1 agrees at 9 bases. Trimming cost V 11 bases and J 6 bases; bases outside gene matches: 12. Germline assignment: CDR1 ENHRY and CDR2 SYGVKD. CDR3 length: 14 residues.